This TCR beta chain was obtained from a study of shared T cell receptors in the human thymus. The V and J ends lost 0 bases and 1 base respectively, with 21 bases between them. CDR3 size: 19 residues. Germline V lookup: CDR1 LGHNA, CDR2 YSLEER. TCRdb's copy holds only in-frame clones and misses some; the assay was immunoSEQ multiplex PCR. The data contain 500,000 to 850,000 clones, 80% to 90% of them singletons. These same records also appear under a second study, on human thymus T cells. That paper adds: Thymus pieces cut out during corrective heart surgery were the tissue that was used.

Sequencing was done on a sample of thymocytes. V and J are TRBV4-3 and TRBJ2-5; no clear D. The clonotype comes from a boy under three years old with a congenital heart defect. The CDR3 DNA is TGCGCCAGCAGCCAAGATTTGTTGTTGGCGACTGAGCCCCAAGAGACCCAGTACTTC. Its translation: CASSQDLLLATEPQETQYF.